Listed below are T cell receptor beta chains from one sample, sequenced in a study of cytomegalovirus exposure and HLA in healthy donors. The assay was immunoSEQ multiplex PCR, and TCRdb's table has in-frame clones only and misses some. This sample has 85,000 to 95,000 clones; approximately 96% occur once, and the top ten carry 0.78%. Sequencing was performed on PBMCs. The source is a man in his late teens or twenties in good health and CMV-seronegative. Both conserved end residues are part of each CDR3. A D gene is named only where the DNA matches it firmly. The size field is filled for only some rows; it gives once, few, many or a size class.

>TRBJ1-2|NA|TRBD1|TRBV4-1|15
TGCGCCAGCAGCCAGGCCGGGACAGGGGTGGGTGGCTACACCTTC
CASSQAGTGVGGYTF
>TRBJ1-4|once|TRBD1|TRBV5-4|13
TGTGCCAGCAGCTTTTTAGGGGGCGAAAAACTGTTTTTT
CASSFLGGEKLFF
>TRBJ1-5|NA|NA|TRBV4-1|15
TGCGCCAGCAGCCAAGCCGCGGCCGGCAATCAGCCCCAGCATTTT
CASSQAAAGNQPQHF
>TRBJ1-5|NA|NA|TRBV19|15
TGTGCCAGTAGTGGCGGGAAGGTAAGCAATCAGCCCCAGCATTTT
CASSGGKVSNQPQHF
>TRBJ1-1|NA|TRBD1|TRBV6-5|13
TGTGCCAGCAGGAAGGACAGGGAGGCGAAAGCTTTCTTT
CASRKDREAKAFF
>TRBJ1-3|NA|NA|TRBV7-9|16
TGTGCCAGCAGCATCAACTATCAGGGGACGGGAAACACCATATATTTT
CASSINYQGTGNTIYF
>TRBJ1-3|NA|NA|TRBV11-3|15
TGTGCCAGCAGCTCAAGTAGGAGCTCTGGAAACACCATATATTTT
CASSSSRSSGNTIYF
>TRBJ1-1|NA|NA|TRBV21-1|18
TGTGCCAGCAGCATTTCGGTCTGGGATCGGGACTTGTACACTGAAGCTTTCTTT
CASSISVWDRDLYTEAFF
>TRBJ2-3|NA|NA|TRBV12-5|16
TGTGCTAGTGCCCGAGCCACCGGGACACCCACAGATACGCAGTATTTT
CASARATGTPTDTQYF
>TRBJ2-7|NA|NA|TRBV29-1|12
TGCAGCGTACAGACAGACCTTTCTGAGCAGTACTTC
CSVQTDLSEQYF
>TRBJ2-1|NA|NA|TRBV27|14
TGTGCCAGCAGTTCCGGGTCCGCCTACAATGAGCAGTTCTTC
CASSSGSAYNEQFF
>TRBJ1-5|NA|NA|TRBV9|15
TGTGCCAGCACCCCGACAGAATTTAGCAATCAGCCCCAGCATTTT
CASTPTEFSNQPQHF
>TRBJ1-4|NA|NA|TRBV11-3|14
TGTGCCTCCACGACCGGGACTCATAATGAAAAACTGTTTTTT
CASTTGTHNEKLFF
>TRBJ1-2|NA|NA|TRBV7-2|15
TGTGCCAGCAGCTCTTCTCTGGGCGAGGGCTATGGCTACACCTTC
CASSSSLGEGYGYTF
>TRBJ2-3|NA|TRBD1|TRBV5-1|14
TGCGCCAGCAGCACCGGACAGGGCGCAGATACGCAGTATTTT
CASSTGQGADTQYF
>TRBJ2-3|NA|NA|TRBV14|17
TGTGCCAGCAGCCATTCGATGTCATGGGGAGACGCAGATACGCAGTATTTT
CASSHSMSWGDADTQYF
>TRBJ2-4|NA|NA|TRBV5-4|16
TGTGCCAGCAGTTTTAAACAGGGTTTGGGCAAAAACATTCAGTACTTC
CASSFKQGLGKNIQYF
>TRBJ2-5|NA|NA|TRBV19|13
TGTGCCAGTAGTCAGGGACTCCAAGAGACCCAGTACTTC
CASSQGLQETQYF
>TRBJ2-1|NA|NA|TRBV28|18
TGTGCCAGCTCATTGACCCTGCAACCTTCGGGCTCCTACAATGAGCAGTTCTTC
CASSLTLQPSGSYNEQFF
>TRBJ1-2|once|NA|TRBV28|15
TGTGCCAGCAAGAGAGACAGAGAGTGGGTGGATGGCTACACCTTC
CASKRDREWVDGYTF
>TRBJ2-3|NA|NA|TRBV29-1|15
TGCAGCGTTGATCGGCGGGAAAGCATAGCAGATACGCAGTATTTT
CSVDRRESIADTQYF
>TRBJ2-5|NA|TRBD1|TRBV5-1|16
TGCGCCAGCAGCACCACCCCGGGACAGGGGCAAGAGACCCAGTACTTC
CASSTTPGQGQETQYF
>TRBJ2-7|once|TRBD2|TRBV2|15
TGTGCCAGCAGGGACCAGACTAGCTTGGGCTACGAGCAGTACTTC
CASRDQTSLGYEQYF
>TRBJ2-1|NA|NA|TRBV6-5|11
TGTGCCAGCAGCACTCGTCGAGCTGAGTTCTTC
CASSTRRAEFF
>TRBJ2-2|NA|NA|TRBV7-2|16
TGTGCCAGCAGCTTAGTGGGGACGGGAGCAATCGGGGAGCTGTTTTTT
CASSLVGTGAIGELFF
>TRBJ2-3|NA|NA|TRBV13|15
TGTGCCAGCTCAGGCGCTACCCCTCACACAGATACGCAGTATTTT
CASSGATPHTDTQYF
>TRBJ1-5|NA|TRBD1|TRBV27|13
TGTGCCAGCAGCCACAGGGGTGGTCAGCCCCAGCATTTT
CASSHRGGQPQHF
>TRBJ1-1|NA|NA|TRBV7-2|14
TGTGCCAGCAGCGCGGGACCTCTGAACACTGAAGCTTTCTTT
CASSAGPLNTEAFF
>TRBJ2-3|NA|TRBD2|TRBV27|17
TGTGCCAGCAGTTTATATGTGGGGACTAGCGGTTTGGATACGCAGTATTTT
CASSLYVGTSGLDTQYF
>TRBJ1-2|NA|NA|TRBV5-1|15
TGCGCCAGCAGCTTGGAACAGCCTTATCCATATGGCTACACCTTC
CASSLEQPYPYGYTF
>TRBJ1-1|NA|NA|TRBV19|11
TGTGCCAGTAGTACGGGAGGGCAAGCTTTCTTT
CASSTGGQAFF
>TRBJ2-1|few|TRBD2|TRBV6-4|16
TGTGCCAGCAGTGAGGCTGGTAGCGGGACAATTAATGAGCAGTTCTTC
CASSEAGSGTINEQFF
>TRBJ2-2|NA|TRBD1|TRBV19|16
TGTGCCAGTAGTATGTTTAGGGCAGGGGGTACCGGGGAGCTGTTTTTT
CASSMFRAGGTGELFF
>TRBJ2-2|NA|TRBD1|TRBV5-1|15
TGCGCCAGCAGCGCAGGACAGGGAAGAGTAGGGGAGCTGTTTTTT
CASSAGQGRVGELFF
>TRBJ2-1|NA|NA|TRBV20-1|10
TGCAGTGCCTCCTGGGAGGAGCAGTTCTTC
CSASWEEQFF
>TRBJ2-3|once|NA|TRBV6-5|11
TGTGCCAGCAGCAACACAGATACGCAGTATTTT
CASSNTDTQYF
>TRBJ2-2|NA|NA|TRBV11-2|15
TGTGCCAGCAGCGAATCCGGGTGGGTCGGCGGGGAGCTGTTTTTT
CASSESGWVGGELFF
>TRBJ2-1|NA|NA|TRBV27|14
TGTGCCAGCCATGACGGGAGCTCCTACAATGAGCAGTTCTTC
CASHDGSSYNEQFF
>TRBJ2-1|NA|TRBD2|TRBV6-1|15
TGTGCCAGCAGTTCCGGGACTAGCGCTTACAATGAGCAGTTCTTC
CASSSGTSAYNEQFF
>TRBJ1-2|once|NA|TRBV7-9|16
TGTGCCAGCAGCTTAGGCCGCAGGGAGGGGAACCGTGGCTACACCTTC
CASSLGRREGNRGYTF
>TRBJ1-5|NA|NA|TRBV6-1|16
TGTGCCAGCAGTGAGACCGGGGTAGAAACTAATCAGCCCCAGCATTTT
CASSETGVETNQPQHF
>TRBJ1-1|NA|NA|TRBV4-1|16
TGCGCCAGCAGCCAAGACCCTGTGGAGGGGACCACTGAAGCTTTCTTT
CASSQDPVEGTTEAFF
>TRBJ2-7|NA|TRBD1|TRBV5-3|15
TGTGCCAGAAGCTTGGGACAGGGAGAATCCTACGAGCAGTACTTC
CARSLGQGESYEQYF
>TRBJ2-5|NA|TRBD2|TRBV5-6|16
TGTGCCAGCTCCGGCGGTTCTAGCGGGAGGGGTGAGACCCAGTACTTC
CASSGGSSGRGETQYF
>TRBJ2-5|once|NA|TRBV9|14
TGTGCCAGCAGCGTAGCGGGCGGGATTGAGACCCAGTACTTC
CASSVAGGIETQYF
>TRBJ2-1|NA|TRBD2|TRBV19|17
TGTGCCAGTAGTACCCGGACTAGCGGAGTCCCTTACAATGAGCAGTTCTTC
CASSTRTSGVPYNEQFF
>TRBJ1-4|once|TRBD1|TRBV9|15
TGTGCCAGCAGCGTAGACGGGACAGGGGTGGAAAAACTGTTTTTT
CASSVDGTGVEKLFF
>TRBJ2-1|once|TRBD2|TRBV5-1|14
TGCGCCAGCAGCCCTTTCCGACTAGCGGATGAGCAGTTCTTC
CASSPFRLADEQFF
>TRBJ2-1|NA|NA|TRBV5-6|14
TGTGCCAGCAGCTTGGCCCAATCCCAGTCCGTGGTAATCTTC
CASSLAQSQSVVIF
>TRBJ2-7|NA|NA|TRBV19|15
TGTGCCAGTAGTTTCGGAGGGGCATCCACCTACGAGCAGTACTTC
CASSFGGASTYEQYF
>TRBJ2-3|NA|TRBD2|TRBV5-6|19
TGTGCCAGCAGCTCTACCGGGACTAGCGGAAGATCCGCTACAGATACGCAGTATTTT
CASSSTGTSGRSATDTQYF
>TRBJ2-5|NA|NA|TRBV9|13
TGTGCCAGCAGCATGACGACTCGGGAGACCCAGTACTTC
CASSMTTRETQYF
>TRBJ2-1|NA|TRBD2|TRBV6-1|14
TGTGCCAGCAGTGGGGAGCGGGGATACAATGAGCAGTTCTTC
CASSGERGYNEQFF
>TRBJ1-2|few|NA|TRBV4-1|14
TGCGCCAGCAGCCAAGGGGCCGGGAAAGGAGGCTACACCTTC
CASSQGAGKGGYTF